The 30 T cell receptor beta chains given below trace back to one sample, sequenced in a study of T cells after yellow fever vaccination. TCRdb ran MiXCR on the 5' RACE reads and lists one entry per CDR3 protein. The sample lists about 260,000 distinct CDR3 sequences; over 3% were seen once. Sequenced here: PBMCs, sampled 15 days after the yellow fever booster vaccination. All receptors come from a man between 18 and 29 years old who received the YFV17D yellow fever vaccine.

This clonotype was seen at least ten times. The chain is built from TRBV5-1 and TRBJ1-1; D is unresolved. Looked up from germline, CDR1 is SGHRS and CDR2 is YFSETQ. The V end lost 2 bases, the J end lost 6 bases, and 11 bases lay between the germline ends. This CDR3 contains 13 residues. The CDR3 DNA is TGCGCCAGCAGCTTAGGGTCCTCCGCTGAAGCTTTCTTT. This encodes CASSLGSSAEAFF.

This clonotype was seen at least ten times. V is TRBV5-4 and J is TRBJ1-1, with 8 bases matching TRBD1. V shed 5 bases, J shed 8 bases, and the junction held 8 bases outside the gene matches. Germline CDR1 and CDR2: SGHNT and YYREEE (reference sequence). The CDR3 has 13 residues. The DNA of the CDR3 is TGTGCCAGCAGTATTGGTGGACAGGGCGAAGCTTTCTTT. Translated, it gives CASSIGGQGEAFF.

This clonotype came up many times. This chain uses TRBV7-2 with TRBJ2-5; 12 bases align to TRBD2. The CDR3 is 16 residues long. Germline trimming cut 5 bases from V and 5 bases from J; bases unmatched to any gene: 9. Germline V gene data show CDR1 as SGHTA and CDR2 as FQGNSA. The CDR3, as DNA: TGTGCCAGCAGCCAAGCTAGCGGGGGGGCCGGTGAGACCCAGTACTTC. Translation: CASSQASGGAGETQYF.

The table lists this clonotype with many counts. The chain has TRBV5-1 and TRBJ1-1; D not resolved. Trimming removed 2 bases from V and 2 bases from J, with 7 bases in between. The CDR3 is 13 residues long. Germline lookup yields CDR1 SGHRS and CDR2 YFSETQ. Here the CDR3 reads CASSFTVNTEAFF. The CDR3 nucleotides are TGCGCCAGCAGCTTCACGGTAAACACTGAAGCTTTCTTT.

This clonotype was recorded a few times. V gene TRBV7-2 combines with J gene TRBJ2-6, with D perhaps TRBD1 (5 bases). CDR3 length equals 15 residues. Trimming left V 4 bases short and J 12 bases short, with 19 bases between. The germline CDR1 and CDR2 sequences are SGHTA and FQGNSA. CDR3 coding DNA: TGTGCCAGCAGCTCAACAGGATATGAAGCGATCGTCCTGACTTTC. The encoded protein is CASSSTGYEAIVLTF.

This clonotype was found many times. This sequence joins TRBV5-1 and TRBJ1-5; no clear D. V dropped 1 base and J dropped 2 bases, with 7 bases sitting between them. This CDR3 is built from 14 residues. The V gene's germline CDR1 is SGHRS and CDR2 YFSETQ. The CDR3 DNA follows: TGCGCCAGCAGCTTGAATGGTGGCAATCAGCCCCAGCATTTT. Translated: CASSLNGGNQPQHF.

This clonotype has ten or more counts. V gene TRBV5-1 combines with J gene TRBJ2-1; the D gene is possibly TRBD2 (6 bases). The germline V and J ends were trimmed by 0 bases and 0 bases, with 10 bases remaining between them. CDR1 is SGHRS, CDR2 YFSETQ, per germline. There are 16 residues in the CDR3. The CDR3 sequence is CASSLGSGSSYNEQFF. The CDR3 nucleotides are TGCGCCAGCAGCTTGGGTAGCGGTAGCTCCTACAATGAGCAGTTCTTC.

This clonotype has a count of ten or more. This chain connects TRBV5-1 to TRBJ2-7; 9 nucleotides match TRBD1. The CDR3 is 17 amino acids. Per germline, CDR1 SGHRS and CDR2 YFSETQ. With 3 bases clipped from V and 6 bases from J, the junction kept 16 bases outside the gene matches. For the CDR3, the DNA is TGCGCCAGCAGCTCAACCGCAACCGGGACAGGGTTGGCCGAGCAGTACTTC. Translated, it gives CASSSTATGTGLAEQYF.

The sample holds many counts of this clonotype. The chain recombines TRBV15 with TRBJ2-3, with 12 positions matching TRBD2. The CDR3 is 17 amino acids. Trimming at V came to 0 bases and at J to 6 bases, leaving 7 bases not matched to a gene. CDR1 LNHNV and CDR2 YYDKDF come from the germline V gene (reference sequence). The CDR3 reads CATSRDLLAGGRDTQYF. The CDR3 DNA is TGTGCCACCAGCAGAGATCTACTAGCGGGGGGAAGGGATACGCAGTATTTT.

The table lists this clonotype with a few counts. The CDR3 here is CAWGAASWADTQYF. CDR3 coding DNA: TGTGCCTGGGGAGCCGCAAGTTGGGCAGATACGCAGTATTTT. This chain links TRBV30 with TRBJ2-3; D call uncertain. Germline values: CDR1 GTSNPN, CDR2 SVGIG (reference sequence). The CDR3 is 14 residues long. V was shortened by 5 bases and J by 4 bases, with 16 bases between the two germline ends.

This clonotype came up many times. This chain uses TRBV15 with TRBJ2-1; no clear D. The germline V gene has CDR1 LNHNV and CDR2 YYDKDF (reference sequence). The CDR3 contains 15 residues. V was trimmed by 0 bases and J by 3 bases, leaving 9 bases between them. The chain's CDR3 is CATSRDRAYYNEQFF. The CDR3 DNA reads TGTGCCACCAGCAGAGATAGGGCCTACTACAATGAGCAGTTCTTC.

This clonotype was seen ten or more times. The chain is built from TRBV4-3 and TRBJ1-2; TRBD1 aligns across 8 bases. The ends lost 3 bases at V and 4 bases at J; junction bases unmatched: 10. CDR1 is LGHNA, CDR2 YSLEER, per germline. This CDR3 is 16 amino acids long. As DNA, the CDR3 is TGCGCCAGCAGCCAGTTGACAGGGGTCCCCATCTATGGCTACACCTTC. This encodes CASSQLTGVPIYGYTF.

Many counts were recorded for this clonotype. This rearrangement joins TRBV15 to TRBJ2-3; possible D gene TRBD2, 6 bases. CDR1 is LNHNV and CDR2 is YYDKDF in the germline V gene (reference sequence). The ends were cut back, 1 base at V and 5 bases at J, with 13 bases in the middle. The CDR3 totals 15 residues. As DNA, the CDR3 is TGTGCCACCAGCAGAGGGCGGGGCCAGCTAGATACGCAGTATTTT. Its protein is CATSRGRGQLDTQYF.

This clonotype appeared many times. The rearrangement uses TRBV27 and TRBJ2-2; no definite D call. Trimming cost V 10 bases and J 4 bases, with 13 bases left between them. Germline V gene sequence: CDR1 MNHEY, CDR2 SMNVEV (reference sequence). The CDR3 has 13 amino acids. CDR3 amino acids: CATAVGATGELFF. The CDR3 coding sequence is TGTGCCACCGCGGTAGGAGCCACCGGGGAGCTGTTTTTT.

This clonotype was observed at least ten times. The genes are TRBV7-3 and TRBJ2-1, with TRBD2 matching over 10 bases. The CDR3 runs to 17 residues. V was clipped by 3 bases and J by 0 bases; unmatched bases: 5. CDR1 SGHTA and CDR2 FQGTGA come from the germline V gene. The CDR3 sequence is CASSFSGGIDSYNEQFF. DNA of the CDR3: TGTGCCAGCAGCTTTAGCGGGGGGATTGACTCCTACAATGAGCAGTTCTTC. Full variable domain (rest looked up from reference TRBV7-3 and TRBJ2-1): GAGVSQTPSNKVTEKGKYVELRCDPISGHTALYWYRQSLGQGPEFLIYFQGTGAADDSGLPNDRFFAVRPEGSVSTLKIQRTERGDSAVYLCASSFSGGIDSYNEQFFGPGTRLTVL.

This clonotype was counted only a few times. The chain uses TRBV7-2 and TRBJ1-1; D unresolved. CDR1 and CDR2 from the germline V gene are SGHTA and FQGNSA. The CDR3 spans 15 residues. V was trimmed by 2 bases and J by 0 bases, leaving 10 bases between them. For the CDR3, the DNA is TGTGCCAGCAGCTTACAGTATGGATTGAACACTGAAGCTTTCTTT. Protein: CASSLQYGLNTEAFF.

This clonotype was seen ten or more times. The chain links TRBV5-1 to TRBJ1-2; perhaps TRBD1 as D (6 bases). CDR3 length: 14 residues. The V end was cut by 5 bases, the J end by 0 bases, with 11 bases between. Germline lookup yields CDR1 SGHRS and CDR2 YFSETQ. The CDR3 protein is CASRGQITNYGYTF. Written as DNA, the CDR3 is TGCGCCAGCAGAGGACAGATAACTAACTATGGCTACACCTTC.

This clonotype was observed at least ten times. V usage is TRBV20-1 and J usage is TRBJ2-7; 7 bases fit TRBD1. The CDR3 contains 13 residues. The V gene end was trimmed by 5 bases and the J gene end by 2 bases; junction bases not matched to a gene: 6. The germline CDR1 and CDR2 sequences are DFQATT and SNEGSKA (reference sequence). The CDR3 here is CSAGQVSTYEQYV. The DNA for the CDR3 is TGCAGTGCTGGACAGGTGTCCACCTACGAGCAGTACGTC.

This clonotype was counted ten times or more. V gene TRBV9 combines with J gene TRBJ1-1, with D tentatively TRBD1 (5 bases). Trimming removed 4 bases at V and 4 bases at J, with 14 bases between. In germline, CDR1 is SGDLS, CDR2 YYNGEE. This CDR3 has 14 amino acids. The CDR3 DNA is TGTGCCAGCAGCCCCGGGGCGGGCATCACTGAAGCTTTCTTT. Translating gives CASSPGAGITEAFF.

This clonotype was counted ten times or more. The V gene is TRBV6-2 or TRBV6-3, the J gene TRBJ1-1; no definite D call. In germline, CDR1 is MNHEY, CDR2 SVGEGT. The CDR3 has 12 amino acids. V was cut by 1 base and J by 0 bases, with 0 bases left in between. The CDR3 DNA is TGTGCCAGCAGTTACTTGAACACTGAAGCTTTCTTT. Its protein product is CASSYLNTEAFF.

At least ten counts were recorded for this clonotype. The chain couples TRBV19 to TRBJ1-2; maybe TRBD1 (5 bases). This CDR3 is built from 12 residues. Germline-derived CDR1 and CDR2 are LNHDA and SQIVND (reference sequence). The V gene lost 10 bases and the J gene lost 5 bases, with 14 bases spanning the gap. This chain's CDR3 is CATGMGPYGYTF. For the CDR3, the DNA is TGTGCCACCGGAATGGGACCTTATGGCTACACCTTC.

This clonotype was seen many times. This chain joins TRBV7-9 and TRBJ2-5; 11 nucleotides agree with TRBD1. CDR1 and CDR2 from the germline V gene are SEHNR and FQNEAQ (reference sequence). V lost 7 bases, J lost 2 bases, and 9 bases stayed unmatched. CDR3 length equals 16 residues. CDR3 DNA sequence: TGTGCCAGCACCACCGGGACAGGGGGTGTACAAGAGACCCAGTACTTC. As protein: CASTTGTGGVQETQYF.

This clonotype appeared many times. This chain uses TRBV6-2 or TRBV6-3 with TRBJ2-7; D might be TRBD2 (6 bases). Trimming removed 6 bases from V and 2 bases from J, with 14 bases in between. This CDR3 has 14 amino acids. CDR1 is MNHEY and CDR2 is SVGEGT in the germline V gene. The CDR3: CASRGLTVPYEQYF. CDR3 DNA sequence: TGTGCCAGCAGAGGACTAACTGTACCCTACGAGCAGTACTTC.

The chain carries TRBV20-1 and TRBJ1-3, with 10 bases that match TRBD1. The V segment lost 5 bases and the J segment 2 bases; nucleotides outside the gene matches: 6. CDR1 and CDR2 from the germline V gene are DFQATT and SNEGSKA (reference sequence). This CDR3 has 15 residues. For the CDR3, the DNA is TGCAGTGCTCGTCCCGGGACAGGGGCTGGAAACACCATATATTTT. This translates into CSARPGTGAGNTIYF.

This clonotype was seen at least ten times. The V and J genes are TRBV9 and TRBJ2-1; 9 bases fit TRBD2. Germline loops: CDR1 SGDLS, CDR2 YYNGEE. This CDR3 has 15 residues. The ends lost 1 base at V and 7 bases at J; junction bases unmatched: 6. CDR3 nucleotide sequence: TGTGCCAGCAGCGTACTGGCTAGCGGGGTGAATGAGCAGTTCTTC. Translation: CASSVLASGVNEQFF.

At least ten counts were recorded for this clonotype. V usage is TRBV5-1 and J usage is TRBJ1-6; a possible D gene is TRBD1 (6 bases). Trimming left V 5 bases short and J 0 bases short, with 9 bases between. CDR1 is SGHRS, CDR2 YFSETQ, per germline. This CDR3 is 15 amino acids long. CDR3 amino acids: CASRQGGSYNSPLHF. The CDR3 DNA sequence: TGCGCCAGCAGGCAAGGGGGCTCCTATAATTCACCCCTCCACTTT. Full variable domain (remainder filled in from reference TRBV5-1 and TRBJ1-6): KAGVTQTPRYLIKTRGQQVTLSCSPISGHRSVSWYQQTPGQGLQFLFEYFSETQRNKGNFPGRFSGRQFSNSRSEMNVSTLELGDSALYLCASRQGGSYNSPLHFGNGTRLTVT.

At least ten counts were recorded for this clonotype. The chain is built from TRBV4-2 and TRBJ1-5, with TRBD1 matching over 9 bases. V shed 0 bases and J 5 bases; nucleotides not matched to a gene: 5. The germline V gene has CDR1 LGHNA and CDR2 YNFKEQ. The CDR3 consists of 16 residues. CDR3 DNA: TGTGCCAGCAGCCAAGAAGCGGGACAGGGTTATCAGCCCCAGCATTTT. Its protein is CASSQEAGQGYQPQHF.

The V call is TRBV24-1, the J call TRBJ2-3; the D gene is possibly TRBD2 (6 bases). CDR1 KGHDR and CDR2 SFDVKD come from the germline V gene. The length of the CDR3 is 16 residues. V was clipped by 4 bases and J by 0 bases, with 13 bases between them. CDR3 sequence (DNA): TGTGCCACCAGTGACCGCGGAGGGAGTAGCACAGATACGCAGTATTTT. Encoded protein: CATSDRGGSSTDTQYF.

This clonotype was observed many times. V is TRBV18 and J is TRBJ1-4; 9 nucleotides align to TRBD1. After removal of 3 bases from V and 7 bases from J, the junction contained 6 bases not matched to a gene. The CDR3 consists of 15 residues. Germline V gene lookup returns CDR1 KGHSH and CDR2 LQKENI. The CDR3 DNA reads TGTGCCAGCTCACCTCCGGGACAGGGAAGTGAAAAACTGTTTTTT. Protein product: CASSPPGQGSEKLFF.

This clonotype was observed at least ten times. The chain uses TRBV7-2 and TRBJ2-1; tentative D call: TRBD2 (5 bases). V was clipped by 2 bases and J by 7 bases, with 9 bases between them. The CDR3 has 13 residues. Germline V gene data show CDR1 as SGHTA and CDR2 as FQGNSA. As DNA, the CDR3 is TGTGCCAGCAGCTTAATTACGGGGAATGAGCAGTTCTTC. It codes for CASSLITGNEQFF.